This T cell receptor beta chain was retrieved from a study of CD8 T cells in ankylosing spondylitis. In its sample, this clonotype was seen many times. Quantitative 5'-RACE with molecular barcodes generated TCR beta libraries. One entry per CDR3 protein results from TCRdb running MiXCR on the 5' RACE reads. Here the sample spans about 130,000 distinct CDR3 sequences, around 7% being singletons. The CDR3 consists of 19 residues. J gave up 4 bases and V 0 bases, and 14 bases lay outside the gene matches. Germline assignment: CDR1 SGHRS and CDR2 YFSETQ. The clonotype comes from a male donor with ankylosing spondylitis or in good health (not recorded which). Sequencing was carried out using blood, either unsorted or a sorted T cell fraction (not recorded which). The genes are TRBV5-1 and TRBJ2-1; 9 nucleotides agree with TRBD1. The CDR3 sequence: CASSLGSSGTGFSYNEQFF. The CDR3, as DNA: TGCGCCAGCAGCTTGGGTTCCTCCGGGACAGGGTTTTCGTACAATGAGCAGTTCTTC. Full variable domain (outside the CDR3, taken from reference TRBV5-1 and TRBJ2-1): KAGVTQTPRYLIKTRGQQVTLSCSPISGHRSVSWYQQTPGQGLQFLFEYFSETQRNKGNFPGRFSGRQFSNSRSEMNVSTLELGDSALYLCASSLGSSGTGFSYNEQFFGPGTRLTVL.